Below are 3 T cell receptor beta chains sequenced from a single sample in a study of beta chain features in type 1 diabetes. Expressed TCRB transcripts were sequenced, since all the RNA that had been isolated was reverse transcribed. Method: immunoSEQ multiplex PCR; TCRdb's copy keeps in-frame clones and lacks some. Of almost 350,000 clones listed, roughly 8% are singletons. The specimen sequenced was central memory CD4+ T cells from blood. The receptors originated from a woman younger than 30 in good health.

This clone was observed a handful of times. V usage is TRBV9 and J usage is TRBJ2-5; the match to TRBD1 covers 9 bases. Germline values: CDR1 SGDLS, CDR2 YYNGEE. The CDR3 totals 15 residues. With V trimmed by 4 bases and J by 1 base, 5 bases remained unmatched. The CDR3 sequence: CASSSGQGIQETQYF. CDR3 sequence (DNA): TGTGCCAGCAGCTCTGGACAGGGGATCCAAGAGACCCAGTACTTC.

V usage is TRBV7-3 and J usage is TRBJ2-5, with 13 bases fitting TRBD2. The CDR3 sequence is 16 residues long. The ends lost 4 bases at V and 4 bases at J; junction bases unmatched: 6. Germline CDR1 is SGHTA and CDR2 is FQGTGA. The CDR3 sequence: CASSSGLAGWGETQYF. CDR3 DNA: TGTGCCAGCAGCTCGGGACTAGCGGGATGGGGAGAGACCCAGTACTTC.

The sample holds a few counts of this clone. Within the sample, other DNA sequences also encode this same CDR3. The chain couples TRBV28 to TRBJ2-7, with a possible D match to TRBD2 (5 bases). The V gene's germline CDR1 is MDHEN and CDR2 SYDVKM. The V gene lost 6 bases and the J gene lost 6 bases, with 9 bases spanning the gap. The CDR3 length is 11 residues. In nucleotides, the CDR3 is TGTGCCAGCAGAAGTAGCGTCGAGCAGTACTTC. It yields the protein CASRSSVEQYF.